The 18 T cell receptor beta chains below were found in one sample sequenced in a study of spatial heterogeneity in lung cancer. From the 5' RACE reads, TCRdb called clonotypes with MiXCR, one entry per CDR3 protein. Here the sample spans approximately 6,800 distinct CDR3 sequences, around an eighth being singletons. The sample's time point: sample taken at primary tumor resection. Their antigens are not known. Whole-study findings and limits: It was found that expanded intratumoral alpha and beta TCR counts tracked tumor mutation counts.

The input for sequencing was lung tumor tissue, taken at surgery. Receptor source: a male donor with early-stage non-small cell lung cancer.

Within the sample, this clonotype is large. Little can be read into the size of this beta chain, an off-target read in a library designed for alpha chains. The CDR3 loop is CASSQDLVAGLNTDTQYF. In DNA, the CDR3 is TGCGCCAGCAGCCAAGATCTAGTAGCGGGATTAAACACAGATACGCAGTATTTT. The chain couples TRBV4-3 to TRBJ2-3, with TRBD2 matching 8 bases. This CDR3 region has 18 residues. Germline V gives CDR1 LGHNA, CDR2 YSLEER. V gave up 0 bases and J gave up 2 bases; unmatched junction bases: 10.

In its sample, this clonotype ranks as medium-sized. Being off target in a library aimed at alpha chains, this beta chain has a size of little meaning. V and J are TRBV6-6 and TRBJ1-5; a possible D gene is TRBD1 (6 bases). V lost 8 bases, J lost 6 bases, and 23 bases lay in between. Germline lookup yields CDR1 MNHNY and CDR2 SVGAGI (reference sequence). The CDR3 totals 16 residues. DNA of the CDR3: TGTGCCAGCCTTGGTGGGAGAGGGAGACAGGTTCAGCCCCAGCATTTT. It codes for CASLGGRGRQVQPQHF.

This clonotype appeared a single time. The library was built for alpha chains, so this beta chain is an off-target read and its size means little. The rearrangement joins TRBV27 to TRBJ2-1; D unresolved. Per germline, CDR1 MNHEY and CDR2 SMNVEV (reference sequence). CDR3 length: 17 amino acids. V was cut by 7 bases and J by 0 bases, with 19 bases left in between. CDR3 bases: TGTGCCAGCATACCCTTGGGCATGCTGAGCTCCTACAATGAGCAGTTCTTC. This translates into CASIPLGMLSSYNEQFF.

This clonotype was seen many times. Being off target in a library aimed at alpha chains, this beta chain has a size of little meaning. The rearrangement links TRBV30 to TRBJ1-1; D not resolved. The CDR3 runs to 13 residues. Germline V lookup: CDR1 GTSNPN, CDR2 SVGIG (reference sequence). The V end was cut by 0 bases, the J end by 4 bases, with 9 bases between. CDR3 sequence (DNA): TGTGCCTGGAGTGTATCCCGGGGCACTGAAGCTTTCTTT. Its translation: CAWSVSRGTEAFF.

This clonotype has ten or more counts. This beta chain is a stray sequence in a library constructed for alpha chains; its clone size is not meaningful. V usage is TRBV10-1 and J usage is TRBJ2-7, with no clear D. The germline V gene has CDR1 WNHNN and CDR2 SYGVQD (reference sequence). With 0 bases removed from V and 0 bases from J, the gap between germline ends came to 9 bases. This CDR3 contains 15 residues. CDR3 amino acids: CASSESSDGSYEQYF. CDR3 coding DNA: TGCGCCAGCAGTGAGTCGTCGGACGGCTCCTACGAGCAGTACTTC.

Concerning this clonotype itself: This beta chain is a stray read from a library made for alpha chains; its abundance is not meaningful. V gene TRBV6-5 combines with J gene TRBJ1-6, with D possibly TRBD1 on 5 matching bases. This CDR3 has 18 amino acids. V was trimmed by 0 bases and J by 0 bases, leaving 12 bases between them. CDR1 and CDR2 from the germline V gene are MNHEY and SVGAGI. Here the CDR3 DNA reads TGTGCCAGCAGTTACTCGAGGGCTGGGGGCTCCTATAATTCACCCCTCCACTTT. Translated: CASSYSRAGGSYNSPLHF.

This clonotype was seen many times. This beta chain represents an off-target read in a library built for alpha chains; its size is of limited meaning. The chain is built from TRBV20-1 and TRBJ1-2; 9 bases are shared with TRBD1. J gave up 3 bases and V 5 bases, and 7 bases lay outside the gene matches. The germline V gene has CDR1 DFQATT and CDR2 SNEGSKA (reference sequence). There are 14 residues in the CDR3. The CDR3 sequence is CSAPGQGVDYGYTF. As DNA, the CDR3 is TGCAGTGCTCCGGGACAGGGTGTGGACTATGGCTACACCTTC.

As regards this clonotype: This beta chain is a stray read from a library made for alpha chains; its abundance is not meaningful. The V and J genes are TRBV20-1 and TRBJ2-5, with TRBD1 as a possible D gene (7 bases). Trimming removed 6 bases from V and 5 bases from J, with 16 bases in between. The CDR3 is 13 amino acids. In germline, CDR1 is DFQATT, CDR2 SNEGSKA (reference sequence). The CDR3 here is CSAPDRAGETQYF. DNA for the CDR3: TGCAGTGCACCCGACAGGGCGGGGGAGACCCAGTACTTC.

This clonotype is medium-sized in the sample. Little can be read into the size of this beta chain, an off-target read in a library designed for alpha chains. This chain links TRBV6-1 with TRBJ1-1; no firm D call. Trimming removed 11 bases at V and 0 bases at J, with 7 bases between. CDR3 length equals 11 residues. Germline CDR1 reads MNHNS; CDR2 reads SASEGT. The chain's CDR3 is CAGRVNTEAFF. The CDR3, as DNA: TGTGCCGGGCGGGTGAACACTGAAGCTTTCTTT.

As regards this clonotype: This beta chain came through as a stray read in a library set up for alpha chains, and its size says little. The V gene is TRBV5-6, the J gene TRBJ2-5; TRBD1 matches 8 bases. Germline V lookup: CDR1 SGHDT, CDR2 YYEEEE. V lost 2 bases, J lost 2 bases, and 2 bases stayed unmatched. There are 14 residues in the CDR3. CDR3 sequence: CASSFTGGQETQYF. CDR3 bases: TGTGCCAGCAGCTTCACAGGGGGTCAAGAGACCCAGTACTTC.

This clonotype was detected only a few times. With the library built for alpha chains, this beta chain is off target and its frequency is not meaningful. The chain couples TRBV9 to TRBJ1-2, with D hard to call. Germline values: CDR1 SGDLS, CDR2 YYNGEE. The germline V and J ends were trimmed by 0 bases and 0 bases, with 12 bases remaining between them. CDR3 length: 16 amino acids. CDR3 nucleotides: TGTGCCAGCAGCGTAGTTCCGACACAGACTAACTATGGCTACACCTTC. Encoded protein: CASSVVPTQTNYGYTF.

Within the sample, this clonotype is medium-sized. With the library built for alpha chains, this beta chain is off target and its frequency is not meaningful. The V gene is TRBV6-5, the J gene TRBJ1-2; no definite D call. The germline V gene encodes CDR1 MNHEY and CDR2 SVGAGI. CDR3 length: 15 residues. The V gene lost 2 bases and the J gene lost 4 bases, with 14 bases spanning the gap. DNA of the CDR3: TGTGCCAGCAGTTACCGCGGTGACGGTTCCTATGGCTACACCTTC. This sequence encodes CASSYRGDGSYGYTF.

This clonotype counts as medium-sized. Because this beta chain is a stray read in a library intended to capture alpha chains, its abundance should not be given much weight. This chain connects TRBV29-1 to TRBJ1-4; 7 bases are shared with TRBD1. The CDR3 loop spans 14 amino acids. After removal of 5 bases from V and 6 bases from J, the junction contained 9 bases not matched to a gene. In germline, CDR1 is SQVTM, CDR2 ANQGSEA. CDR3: CSVYRTGVDEKLFF. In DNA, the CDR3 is TGCAGCGTTTATCGAACAGGGGTGGATGAAAAACTGTTTTTT. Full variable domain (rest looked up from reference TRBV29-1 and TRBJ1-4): SAVISQKPSRDICQRGTSLTIQCQVDSQVTMMFWYRQQPGQSLTLIATANQGSEATYESGFVIDKFPISRPNLTFSTLTVSNMSPEDSSIYLCSVYRTGVDEKLFFGSGTQLSVL.

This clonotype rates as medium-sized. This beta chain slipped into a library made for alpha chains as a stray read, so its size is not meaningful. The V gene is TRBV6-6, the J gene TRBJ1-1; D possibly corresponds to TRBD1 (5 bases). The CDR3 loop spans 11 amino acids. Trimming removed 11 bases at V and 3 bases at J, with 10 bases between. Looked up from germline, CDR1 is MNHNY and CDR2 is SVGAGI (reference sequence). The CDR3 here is CAVRGYTEAFF. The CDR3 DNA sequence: TGTGCCGTACGGGGCTACACTGAAGCTTTCTTT.

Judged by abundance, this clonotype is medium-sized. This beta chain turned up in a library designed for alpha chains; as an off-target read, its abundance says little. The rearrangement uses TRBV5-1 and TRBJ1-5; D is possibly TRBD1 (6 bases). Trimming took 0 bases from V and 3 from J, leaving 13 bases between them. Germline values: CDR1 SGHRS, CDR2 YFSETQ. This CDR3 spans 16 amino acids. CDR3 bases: TGCGCCAGCAGCTTGGGGATCGGGGGCGCCAATCAGCCCCAGCATTTT. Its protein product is CASSLGIGGANQPQHF.

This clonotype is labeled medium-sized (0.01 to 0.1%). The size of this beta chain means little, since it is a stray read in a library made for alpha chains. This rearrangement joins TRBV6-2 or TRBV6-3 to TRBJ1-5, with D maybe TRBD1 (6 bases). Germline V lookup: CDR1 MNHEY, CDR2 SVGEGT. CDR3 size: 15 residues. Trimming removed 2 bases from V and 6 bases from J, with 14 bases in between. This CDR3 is CASSYGTGTAQPQHF. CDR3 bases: TGTGCCAGCAGTTACGGAACAGGGACGGCTCAGCCCCAGCATTTT.

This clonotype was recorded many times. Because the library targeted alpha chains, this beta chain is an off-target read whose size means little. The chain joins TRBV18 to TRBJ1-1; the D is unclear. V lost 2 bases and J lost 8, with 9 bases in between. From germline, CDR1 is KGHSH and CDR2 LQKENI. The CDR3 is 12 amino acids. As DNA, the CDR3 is TGTGCCAGCTCACCAATACAGACCGAAGCTTTCTTT. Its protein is CASSPIQTEAFF. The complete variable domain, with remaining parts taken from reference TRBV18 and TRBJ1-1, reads NAGVMQNPRHLVRRRGQEARLRCSPMKGHSHVYWYRQLPEEGLKFMVYLQKENIIDESGMPKERFSAEFPKEGPSILRIQQVVRGDSAAYFCASSPIQTEAFFGQGTRLTVV.

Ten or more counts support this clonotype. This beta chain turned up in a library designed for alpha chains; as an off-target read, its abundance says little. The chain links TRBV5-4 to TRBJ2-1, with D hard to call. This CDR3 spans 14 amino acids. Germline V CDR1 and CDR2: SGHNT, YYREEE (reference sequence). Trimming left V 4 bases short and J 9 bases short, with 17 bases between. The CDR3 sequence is CASSPKGSISEQFF. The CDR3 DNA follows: TGTGCCAGCAGCCCTAAAGGAAGCATTTCTGAGCAGTTCTTC.